Listed below are T cell receptor beta chains from one sample, sequenced in a study of blood T cell repertoires in COVID-19. Generated by immunoSEQ multiplex PCR, the TCRdb table keeps only in-frame clones and is missing some. Counted here are 150,000 to 180,000 clones, 60% to 85% occurring once; the ten biggest clones make up roughly 1.5%. The sequenced material came from peripheral blood. The receptors were sampled from a man older than 75 with acute or convalescent COVID-19. Each CDR3 is given without its conserved first and last residue. Size is omitted from some rows. Given values are once, few, many or a class for expanded clones.

clone_size,v_call,j_call,cdr3_length,cdr3_aa
NA,TRBV6-5,TRBJ2-7,10,ASIAGTYEQY
few,TRBV29-1,TRBJ2-6,14,SVDFSGSSGANVLT
NA,TRBV11-3,TRBJ1-2,11,ASSLGRSYGYT
NA,TRBV9,TRBJ2-5,15,ASSVDPAGGLEETQY
once,TRBV5-1,TRBJ1-2,11,ASSLAAGDGYT
NA,TRBV6-5,TRBJ1-1,12,ASSPQGLNTEAF
NA,TRBV7-9,TRBJ1-2,11,ASSSQRVEGYT
many,TRBV7-2,TRBJ1-4,10,ASSYDRELLF
few,TRBV7-8,TRBJ1-2,12,ASRGRGQFRGYT
once,TRBV30,TRBJ2-3,11,AWSPGQADTQY
NA,TRBV5-1,TRBJ1-1,11,ASCPSVNTEAF
few,TRBV6-1,TRBJ2-4,14,ASSVAVAGGKNIQY
NA,TRBV7-2,TRBJ1-6,17,ASSLGWGRGQGKGSPLH
once,TRBV5-1,TRBJ1-1,12,ASSPGLGNTEAF
NA,TRBV7-9,TRBJ2-3,13,ASSFRTGLSDTQY
NA,TRBV6-5,TRBJ2-7,11,ASRDGADYEQY